One and the same sample provided the 29 T cell receptor beta chains below, sequenced in a study of CD8 T cells in ankylosing spondylitis. TCRdb recomputed calls from the 5' RACE reads with MiXCR, one row per CDR3 protein. The table lists 30,000 to 45,000 distinct CDR3 sequences, approximately 11% of them singletons. Sequenced material: synovial fluid, either unsorted or a sorted T cell fraction (not recorded which). The receptors were gathered from a male donor with ankylosing spondylitis.

This clonotype was counted at least ten times. The chain joins TRBV2 to TRBJ2-3; TRBD2 is a possible D gene (5 bases). The CDR3 has 13 residues. V shed 5 bases and J shed 1 base, with 7 bases lying between them. CDR1 and CDR2 (germline): SNHLY, FYNNEI. The chain's CDR3 is CASSLRGTDTQYF. For the CDR3, the DNA is TGTGCCAGCAGTTTGCGGGGCACAGATACGCAGTATTTT.

This chain connects TRBV11-3 to TRBJ2-3; D may be TRBD1 (6 bases). Germline V lookup: CDR1 SGHNT, CDR2 YENEEA. The CDR3 is made up of 15 amino acids. Trimming removed 5 bases at V and 0 bases at J, with 12 bases between. The CDR3 loop reads CASSPNRVSTDTQYF. The CDR3 DNA is TGTGCCAGCAGCCCAAACAGGGTCAGCACAGATACGCAGTATTTT.

This clonotype was observed many times. The V gene is TRBV6-2 or TRBV6-3, the J gene TRBJ1-5; maybe TRBD1 (5 bases). Trimming left V 3 bases short and J 8 bases short, with 14 bases between. CDR3 length: 14 residues. Germline V gene data show CDR1 as MNHEY and CDR2 as SVGEGT. The CDR3, as DNA: TGTGCCAGCAGTTATAGGGGTTATACGGAGCCCCAGCATTTT. It is translated as CASSYRGYTEPQHF.

By share, this clonotype counts as medium-sized. The CDR3 here is CASSLVQVGTEAFF. Written as DNA, the CDR3 is TGTGCCAGCAGCTTAGTCCAGGTTGGCACTGAAGCTTTCTTT. The chain recombines TRBV7-9 with TRBJ1-1; no reliable D call. The germline gives CDR1 SEHNR, CDR2 FQNEAQ (reference sequence). Trimming took 1 base from V and 4 from J, leaving 10 bases between them. The CDR3 is made up of 14 amino acids. Together with reference TRBV7-9 and TRBJ1-1, the CDR3 gives the full variable domain: DTGVSQNPRHKITKRGQNVTFRCDPISEHNRLYWYRQTLGQGPEFLTYFQNEAQLEKSRLLSDRFSAERPKGSFSTLEIQRTEQGDSAMYLCASSLVQVGTEAFFGQGTRLTVV.

This clonotype was found a few times. This chain connects TRBV20-1 to TRBJ2-5; D is unclear. Germline CDR1 and CDR2: DFQATT and SNEGSKA (reference sequence). CDR3 length: 12 residues. CDR3 loop: CSRRTFGETQYF. CDR3 nucleotide sequence: TGCAGCCGACGAACATTCGGGGAGACCCAGTACTTC.

The sample holds many counts of this clonotype. The J gene is TRBJ2-1, the V gene TRBV4-1; D is ambiguous. V was shortened by 0 bases and J by 5 bases, with 14 bases between the two germline ends. CDR1 MGHRA and CDR2 YSYEKL come from the germline V gene. This CDR3 region has 16 residues. CDR3 protein: CASSQDFSAGNNEQFF. In nucleotides, the CDR3 is TGCGCCAGCAGCCAAGATTTCTCGGCCGGAAACAATGAGCAGTTCTTC.

Ten or more counts support this clonotype. V usage is TRBV7-9 and J usage is TRBJ1-2; D ambiguous. Trimming shortened V by 5 bases and J by 4 bases, and 8 bases separated the two germline ends. Germline assignment: CDR1 SEHNR and CDR2 FQNEAQ (reference sequence). The CDR3 runs 12 residues. The CDR3 DNA reads TGTGCCAGCAGCGACGGAGGCTATGGCTACACCTTC. This encodes CASSDGGYGYTF.

This clonotype was observed a handful of times. The rearrangement uses TRBV12-3 or TRBV12-4 and TRBJ1-2; TRBD1 might be the D (5 bases). The length of the CDR3 is 13 residues. V gave up 5 bases and J gave up 8 bases, with 15 bases separating them. The CDR3 protein is CASSEGPGGGYTF. CDR3 sequence (DNA): TGTGCCAGCAGTGAGGGGCCAGGAGGAGGCTACACCTTC.

This clonotype was observed at least ten times. V and J are TRBV30 and TRBJ2-7, with a weak D call TRBD2 (6 bases). In germline, CDR1 is GTSNPN, CDR2 SVGIG (reference sequence). The CDR3 runs to 13 residues. V gave up 8 bases and J gave up 0 bases, with 14 bases separating them. The CDR3 DNA follows: TGTGCCGGTACCCTCGGGAGCTCCTACGAGCAGTACTTC. Translation: CAGTLGSSYEQYF.

This clonotype came up a few times. This chain connects TRBV7-8 to TRBJ1-5; D is uncertain. Germline V gene sequence: CDR1 SGHVS, CDR2 FQNEAQ. The V gene lost 5 bases and the J gene lost 6 bases, with 14 bases spanning the gap. The CDR3 has 14 residues. CDR3 coding DNA: TGTGCCAGCAGCGCGGAGAGGTATATTCAGCCCCAGCATTTT. This translates into CASSAERYIQPQHF.

This clonotype showed up just a few times. J is TRBJ2-7 and V is TRBV10-3; TRBD2 agrees at 7 bases. The CDR3 runs 13 residues. Unmatched junction bases numbered 3, after V lost 3 bases and J lost 4 bases. The germline CDR1 and CDR2 sequences are ENHRY and SYGVKD. The CDR3 sequence: CAISDTSDYEQYF. The CDR3 nucleotides read TGTGCCATCAGTGATACTAGCGATTACGAGCAGTACTTC.

This clonotype has a count of ten or more. The rearrangement uses TRBV20-1 and TRBJ2-3, with 7 bases aligning to TRBD2. CDR1 is DFQATT, CDR2 SNEGSKA, per germline (reference sequence). Germline trimming cut 0 bases from V and 5 bases from J; bases unmatched to any gene: 8. The CDR3 consists of 15 residues. The CDR3 sequence is CSARDPSSGQDTQYF. In nucleotides, the CDR3 is TGCAGTGCTAGAGATCCTTCTAGCGGACAAGATACGCAGTATTTT.

The chain is built from TRBV29-1 and TRBJ2-7, with D unclear. Trimming removed 1 base at V and 5 bases at J, with 12 bases between. The length of the CDR3 is 13 residues. CDR1 SQVTM and CDR2 ANQGSEA come from the germline V gene. The CDR3: CSVEGVWSNEQYF. In DNA, the CDR3 is TGCAGCGTTGAAGGAGTGTGGAGCAACGAGCAGTACTTC.

The chain combines TRBV5-1 with TRBJ1-1, with D tentatively TRBD1 (6 bases). The CDR3 loop spans 15 amino acids. In germline, CDR1 is SGHRS, CDR2 YFSETQ. V was shortened by 3 bases and J by 6 bases, with 18 bases between the two germline ends. The CDR3 nucleotides read TGCGCCAGCAGCTCCGGACAGCCAGCTGCCCCTGAAGCTTTCTTT. Its translation is CASSSGQPAAPEAFF.

This clonotype is categorized as medium-sized (0.01 to 0.1%). The gene calls are TRBV14 and TRBJ1-1; D ambiguous. Germline CDR1 SGHDN, CDR2 FVKESK. This CDR3 has 12 amino acids. The germline V and J ends were trimmed by 3 bases and 5 bases, with 7 bases remaining between them. The CDR3 spells CASSHTRTEAFF. CDR3 bases: TGTGCCAGCAGCCACACGAGGACTGAAGCTTTCTTT.

This clonotype was found many times. The rearrangement uses TRBV27 and TRBJ1-1, with D tentatively TRBD1 (6 bases). Germline lookup yields CDR1 MNHEY and CDR2 SMNVEV (reference sequence). The CDR3 spans 12 residues. The V and J ends lost 8 bases and 7 bases respectively, with 14 bases between them. DNA for the CDR3: TGTGCCAGCGGCTACAGGGCCTATGAAGCTTTCTTT. Translation gives CASGYRAYEAFF.

The J gene is TRBJ2-3, the V gene TRBV9; no clear D. Germline values: CDR1 SGDLS, CDR2 YYNGEE. V lost 4 bases to trimming and J lost 6 bases, with 9 bases between them. CDR3 length equals 12 residues. CDR3 loop: CASSPPEDTQYF. Written as DNA, the CDR3 is TGTGCCAGCAGCCCCCCAGAGGATACGCAGTATTTT.

This clonotype has a handful of counts. The V gene is TRBV3-1, the J gene TRBJ2-5; D gene unclear. Germline V gene lookup returns CDR1 LGHDT and CDR2 YNNKEL (reference sequence). The CDR3 runs 12 residues. Trimming stripped 1 base from V and 1 base from J, with 1 base between. The chain's CDR3 is CASSQGQETQYF. The DNA for the CDR3 is TGTGCCAGCAGCCAAGGCCAAGAGACCCAGTACTTC.

The V and J genes are TRBV6-2 or TRBV6-3 and TRBJ1-5; 8 nucleotides agree with TRBD1. The CDR3 is 19 amino acids. CDR1 and CDR2 from the germline V gene are MNHEY and SVGEGT. Trimming cost V 4 bases and J 5 bases; bases outside gene matches: 19. The CDR3 DNA sequence: TGTGCCAGCAGTTCCCTCTTTACAGACAGGGGTCGAAATTATCAGCCCCAGCATTTT. It specifies CASSSLFTDRGRNYQPQHF.

Remarks on this clonotype: This may stem from a read error, because a much larger clone lies one nucleotide away. The chain recombines TRBV15 with TRBJ2-5; D is perhaps TRBD1 or TRBD2 (5 bases each). The germline V gene encodes CDR1 LNHNV and CDR2 YYDKDF (reference sequence). Deletions cut 3 bases from V and 2 bases from J, with 10 bases between. This CDR3 spans 14 amino acids. CDR3 sequence (DNA): TGTGCCACCAGCAGCCGGGACGGACAAGAGACCCAGTACTTC. This encodes CATSSRDGQETQYF.

This chain uses TRBV6-2 or TRBV6-3 with TRBJ1-3; the D gene is possibly TRBD1 (5 bases). CDR1 MNHEY and CDR2 SVGEGT come from the germline V gene. This CDR3 is 14 amino acids long. V was trimmed by 7 bases and J by 4 bases, leaving 14 bases between them. This chain's CDR3 is CASTPGTSGNTIYF. CDR3 in DNA: TGTGCCAGCACCCCGGGGACGTCCGGAAACACCATATATTTT.

J is TRBJ2-6 and V is TRBV3-1; 9 bases map to TRBD1. CDR1 and CDR2 (germline): LGHDT, YNNKEL (reference sequence). This CDR3 region has 16 residues. Trimming at V came to 0 bases and at J to 8 bases, leaving 5 bases not matched to a gene. CDR3 region: CASSQDMGQGPNVLTF. The CDR3 DNA reads as TGTGCCAGCAGCCAAGATATGGGACAGGGTCCCAACGTCCTGACTTTC.

The table lists this clonotype with a few counts. The chain employs TRBV7-9 and TRBJ2-7; TRBD2 matches 12 bases. J was trimmed by 1 base and V by 5 bases; bases with no gene match: 9. Germline loops: CDR1 SEHNR, CDR2 FQNEAQ (reference sequence). CDR3 length: 17 residues. This CDR3 reads CASSHGPGLAGSYEQYF. The CDR3 DNA reads TGTGCCAGCAGCCACGGCCCCGGACTAGCGGGGTCCTACGAGCAGTACTTC.

This CDR3 reads CSAILPGETDTQYF. The DNA for the CDR3 is TGCAGTGCTATACTCCCCGGCGAAACAGATACGCAGTATTTT. The chain employs TRBV20-1 and TRBJ2-3; D is unclear. V dropped 4 bases and J dropped 3 bases, with 14 bases sitting between them. This CDR3 is 14 amino acids long. Germline CDR1 DFQATT, CDR2 SNEGSKA (reference sequence).

The rearrangement uses TRBV6-2 or TRBV6-3 and TRBJ2-1; D is unclear. Trimming pared 5 bases from V and 12 bases from J, leaving 14 bases between. The CDR3 runs to 12 residues. Per germline, CDR1 MNHEY and CDR2 SVGEGT. As DNA, the CDR3 is TGTGCCAGCAGTAGAAACCGGGTCTCGCAGTTCTTC. This translates into CASSRNRVSQFF.

The rearrangement joins TRBV27 to TRBJ2-1; TRBD1 might be the D (5 bases). CDR3 length: 14 amino acids. V was pared by 6 bases and J by 8 bases, with 17 bases between. CDR1 is MNHEY, CDR2 SMNVEV, per germline (reference sequence). The CDR3 loop is CASSRPAGKDEQFF. CDR3 bases: TGTGCCAGCAGCCGACCGGCAGGGAAAGATGAGCAGTTCTTC.

There are many counts of this clonotype. The chain joins TRBV20-1 to TRBJ2-2, with D perhaps given as TRBD1 or TRBD2 (5 bases each). Germline CDR1 is DFQATT and CDR2 is SNEGSKA (reference sequence). V gave up 3 bases and J gave up 7 bases, with 24 bases separating them. The CDR3 runs to 17 residues. This CDR3 reads CSARGVGRFHPRGELFF. DNA for the CDR3: TGCAGTGCTAGGGGGGTCGGACGGTTCCACCCTCGCGGGGAGCTGTTTTTT.

The rearrangement joins TRBV28 to TRBJ2-3, with 14 bases fitting TRBD2. The CDR3 contains 19 residues. The junction had 11 bases not matched to a gene; V was cut back by 1 base and J by 5 bases. CDR1 and CDR2 from the germline V gene are MDHEN and SYDVKM. Here the CDR3 reads CASSLFTGLAGVPIDTQYF. CDR3 in DNA: TGTGCCAGCAGTTTATTTACGGGACTAGCGGGAGTTCCCATAGATACGCAGTATTTT.

The gene calls are TRBV5-1 and TRBJ2-5, with 7 bases lining up with TRBD2. Germline loops: CDR1 SGHRS, CDR2 YFSETQ. The CDR3 has 16 residues. The junction had 11 bases not matched to a gene; V was cut back by 4 bases and J by 2 bases. CDR3 nucleotides: TGCGCCAGCAGCCGTTTAAGCGGGATACTACAAGAGACCCAGTACTTC. It translates to CASSRLSGILQETQYF.